Each of the 16 T cell receptor beta chains below was sequenced from the same sample in a study of post-analysis software for immune sequencing data. Study-level points and caveats: Controls had lower frequencies than patients of about 5 TRBV segments, which included TRBV5-6, TRBV5-1 and TRBV20-1.

The TCR beta cDNA libraries carried unique molecular identifiers. TCRdb reprocessed the PCR reads with MiXCR, giving one entry per CDR3 protein. Of hundreds of thousands of distinct CDR3 sequences listed, about 27% are singletons. Their recognized antigens are unknown. The sample was blood. The receptors shown here come from a girl between 5 and 17 years old with multiple sclerosis.

Notes on this clonotype: A clone one base away is much larger, so this may be a read error. As the CDR3 is not closed by the conserved phenylalanine or tryptophan, this likely results from a read error. This chain connects TRBV29-1 to TRBJ2-1; D gene uncertain. Germline CDR1 and CDR2: SQVTM and ANQGSEA. The CDR3 spans 13 residues. V was clipped by 6 bases and J by 0 bases, with 9 bases between them. CDR3 sequence: CSVPLSSYNEQFS. The CDR3 nucleotides read TGCAGCGTACCCTTGAGCTCCTACAATGAGCAGTTCTCC.

The V gene is TRBV5-4, the J gene TRBJ2-3, with D uncertain. V was shortened by 6 bases and J by 1 base, with 12 bases between the two germline ends. This CDR3 has 14 residues. Germline lookup yields CDR1 SGHNT and CDR2 YYREEE (reference sequence). CDR3 in DNA: TGTGCCAGCACCAACCCGACGGGCACAGATACGCAGTATTTT. This gives the protein CASTNPTGTDTQYF.

The chain couples TRBV9 to TRBJ2-7, with D possibly being TRBD1 or TRBD2 (5 bases each). V was shortened by 4 bases and J by 7 bases, with 18 bases between the two germline ends. Per the germline V gene, CDR1 is SGDLS and CDR2 is YYNGEE. CDR3 length equals 14 residues. The CDR3 region has the DNA TGTGCCAGCAGCCCAATTGGCAACGAGGGGGAGCAGTACTTC. It translates to CASSPIGNEGEQYF.

This chain connects TRBV27 to TRBJ2-1; 9 bases match TRBD2. This CDR3 region has 14 residues. Germline V CDR1 and CDR2: MNHEY, SMNVEV (reference sequence). V lost 5 bases to trimming and J lost 2 bases; unmatched junction nucleotides: 1. CDR3 nucleotide sequence: TGTGCCAGCAGTGCTAGCGGGGCCTACAATGAGCAGTTCTTC. Amino acid sequence: CASSASGAYNEQFF.

This clonotype showed up just a few times. This sequence joins TRBV20-1 and TRBJ2-7; D remains unclear. V dropped 0 bases and J dropped 3 bases, with 9 bases sitting between them. The CDR3 has 13 residues. Germline CDR1 reads DFQATT; CDR2 reads SNEGSKA (reference sequence). The CDR3 DNA follows: TGCAGTGCTAGAGATCGACCCTACTACGAGCAGTACTTC. Translating it yields CSARDRPYYEQYF.

There are a few counts of this clonotype. The rearrangement uses TRBV6-5 and TRBJ2-7, with D tentatively TRBD2 (6 bases). V lost 8 bases and J 6 bases, leaving 17 bases between the germline ends. This CDR3 contains 13 residues. The germline V gene encodes CDR1 MNHEY and CDR2 SVGAGI. CDR3 DNA: TGTGCCAGCCGTAATAGCGGCGGTGGCGAGCAGTACTTC. Protein sequence: CASRNSGGGEQYF.

A few counts support this clonotype. This sequence joins TRBV4-3 and TRBJ2-7; D remains unclear. This CDR3 has 14 amino acids. Germline CDR1 is LGHNA and CDR2 is YSLEER. The V and J ends lost 1 base and 7 bases respectively, with 14 bases between them. The CDR3, as DNA: TGCGCCAGCAGCCAAGGCATGACTGAGCCGGAGCAGTACTTC. Amino acids: CASSQGMTEPEQYF.

This clonotype has more than one count but fewer than ten. The chain is built from TRBV28 and TRBJ2-7, with D unresolved. The V end was cut by 1 base, the J end by 8 bases, with 24 bases between. CDR1 MDHEN and CDR2 SYDVKM come from the germline V gene. The length of the CDR3 is 17 residues. The CDR3 DNA sequence: TGTGCCAGCAGTTTATTCCGCCCCGGGCCCGGCGGAAAAAAGCAGTACTTC. Residues: CASSLFRPGPGGKKQYF.

This clonotype was counted between two and nine times. The J gene is TRBJ1-1, the V gene TRBV3-1; perhaps TRBD1 as D (6 bases). The V gene lost 0 bases and the J gene lost 5 bases, with 13 bases spanning the gap. The CDR3 contains 15 residues. Germline CDR1 and CDR2: LGHDT and YNNKEL (reference sequence). DNA for the CDR3: TGTGCCAGCAGCCAAGAATGGGGGCGGAGGACTGAAGCTTTCTTT. Its protein is CASSQEWGRRTEAFF.

This clonotype showed up just a few times. The CDR3 protein is CASSFRQANTGELFF. CDR3 sequence (DNA): TGCGCCAGCAGCTTCCGACAGGCAAACACCGGGGAGCTGTTTTTT. V is TRBV4-3 and J is TRBJ2-2; perhaps TRBD1 as D (6 bases). Trimming took 5 bases from V and 2 from J, leaving 12 bases between them. The length of the CDR3 is 15 residues. The V gene's germline CDR1 is LGHNA and CDR2 YSLEER.

Points on this clonotype: One end of the junction is discordant with germline, which a read error may explain. The chain joins TRBV7-2 to TRBJ2-1; D is unresolved. From germline, CDR1 is SGHTA and CDR2 FQGNSA. The CDR3 consists of 14 residues. CDR3 amino acids: CASSFSSSHNEQFF. In DNA form, the CDR3 reads TGTGCCAGCAGCTTTAGTAGCTCCCACAATGAGCAGTTCTTC.

The CDR3: CSVEGGTSGTLDEQFF. Written as DNA, the CDR3 is TGCAGCGTGGAGGGAGGGACTAGCGGGACCCTGGATGAGCAGTTCTTC. V and J are TRBV29-1 and TRBJ2-1, with TRBD2 matching over 13 bases. CDR1 is SQVTM and CDR2 is ANQGSEA in the germline V gene. This CDR3 contains 16 residues. V trimming: 6 bases; J trimming: 8 bases; junction bases outside the gene matches: 13.

This clonotype was detected only a few times. The chain is built from TRBV20-1 and TRBJ2-1; 7 nucleotides align to TRBD2. The CDR3 is 18 amino acids. Germline V lookup: CDR1 DFQATT, CDR2 SNEGSKA (reference sequence). J lost 2 bases, V lost 3 bases, and 16 bases had no gene match. CDR3 nucleotide sequence: TGCAGTGCTAGGCCACCTCTAGGTAGCGGGCAAGCCTACAATGAGCAGTTCTTC. This codes for CSARPPLGSGQAYNEQFF.

The chain employs TRBV7-2 and TRBJ2-7; no reliable D call. Germline CDR1 SGHTA, CDR2 FQGNSA. V lost 2 bases, J lost 2 bases, and 10 bases lay in between. This CDR3 comprises 14 residues. CDR3 nucleotides: TGTGCCAGCAGCTTAACTGTGGGAACCTACGAGCAGTACTTC. This encodes CASSLTVGTYEQYF. Filled out from reference TRBV7-2 and TRBJ2-7, the complete variable domain reads GAGVSQSPSNKVTEKGKDVELRCDPISGHTALYWYRQSLGQGLEFLIYFQGNSAPDKSGLPSDRFSAERTGGSVSTLTIQRTQQEDSAVYLCASSLTVGTYEQYFGPGTRLTVT.

The chain recombines TRBV12-3 or TRBV12-4 with TRBJ2-7, with D perhaps assigned TRBD1 or TRBD2 (5 bases each). Trimming shortened V by 3 bases and J by 4 bases, and 13 bases separated the two germline ends. CDR3 size: 14 residues. CDR3 bases: TGTGCCAGCAGTTTTGGGCAGGGCGGGTACGAGCAGTACGTC. It translates to CASSFGQGGYEQYV.

This rearrangement joins TRBV29-1 to TRBJ2-1, with a possible D match to TRBD1 (5 bases). CDR1 is SQVTM, CDR2 ANQGSEA, per germline. The CDR3 has 14 amino acids. V lost 6 bases to trimming and J lost 4 bases, with 16 bases between them. The CDR3 loop is CSVMTEEKYNEQFF. CDR3 DNA: TGCAGCGTCATGACAGAGGAAAAATACAATGAGCAGTTCTTC.